This entry features one TCR beta chain sequence. CDR3 size: 13 residues. V was clipped by 4 bases and J by 6 bases; unmatched bases: 2. Germline CDR1 LNHNV, CDR2 YYDKDF (reference sequence). Reverse transcribed after extraction, RNA yielded cDNA as the sequencing template. The repertoire was sequenced with immunoSEQ multiplex PCR; TCRdb's copy has only in-frame clones and lacks some. The repertoire holds 140,000 to 150,000 clones, with about 60% as singletons. This record belongs to a study of CD8+ T cells in alopecia areata. Study at large: Tofacitinib therapy took 6 to 18 months; 6 months off drug came after.

From alopecia areata patients, lesional scalp punch biopsies and peripheral blood were collected. Investigators sorted PBMCs to obtain both CD4+ and CD8+ T cells. This sequence originates from a human donor with alopecia areata. The chain links TRBV15 to TRBJ2-2, with 7 nucleotides matching TRBD1. Sequenced material: CD4+ T cells sorted from blood, taken at week 0. The CDR3 nucleotides are TGTGCCACCAGCAAACAGGGGTCCGGGGAGCTGTTTTTT. Its protein product is CATSKQGSGELFF.